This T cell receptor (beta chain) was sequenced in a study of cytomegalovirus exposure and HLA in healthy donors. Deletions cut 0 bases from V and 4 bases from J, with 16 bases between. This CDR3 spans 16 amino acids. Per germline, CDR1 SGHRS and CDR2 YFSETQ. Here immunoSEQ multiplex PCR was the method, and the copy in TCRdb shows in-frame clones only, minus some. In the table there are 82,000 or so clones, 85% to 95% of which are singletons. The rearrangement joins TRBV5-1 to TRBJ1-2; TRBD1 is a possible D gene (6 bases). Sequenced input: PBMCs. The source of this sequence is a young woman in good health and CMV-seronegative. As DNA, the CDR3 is TGCGCCAGCAGCTTGGGTCAGGGGTCCGGAAGCTATGGCTACACCTTC. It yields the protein CASSLGQGSGSYGYTF. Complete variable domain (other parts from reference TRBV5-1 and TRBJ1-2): KAGVTQTPRYLIKTRGQQVTLSCSPISGHRSVSWYQQTPGQGLQFLFEYFSETQRNKGNFPGRFSGRQFSNSRSEMNVSTLELGDSALYLCASSLGQGSGSYGYTFGSGTRLTVV.